This TCR beta chain was sequenced in a study of T-cell memory formation after mild COVID-19. Researchers used 5'RACE with constant-segment primers to make TCR alpha and TCR beta cDNA libraries that carry sample barcodes and UMIs. TCRdb re-derived calls from the 5' RACE reads in MiXCR, one entry per CDR3 protein. This sample has a few hundred thousand distinct CDR3 sequences, with 20% to 25% found just once. A few counts support this clonotype. This CDR3 has 16 amino acids. V lost 6 bases and J lost 3, with 20 bases in between. Germline V gene sequence: CDR1 LGHNA, CDR2 YSLEER. The source of this sequence is a man aged 18 to 30 who had mild COVID-19 (a few samples of this study predate the infection). Cell type and time point are not known. This sequence joins TRBV4-3 and TRBJ1-2; possible D gene TRBD1, 6 bases. Material for sequencing was PBMCs or a T cell subset sorted from them (not recorded which). CDR3 nucleotide sequence: TGCGCCAGCAGTAGACGAGGGGGATACTTGGACTATGGCTACACCTTC. This encodes CASSRRGGYLDYGYTF.